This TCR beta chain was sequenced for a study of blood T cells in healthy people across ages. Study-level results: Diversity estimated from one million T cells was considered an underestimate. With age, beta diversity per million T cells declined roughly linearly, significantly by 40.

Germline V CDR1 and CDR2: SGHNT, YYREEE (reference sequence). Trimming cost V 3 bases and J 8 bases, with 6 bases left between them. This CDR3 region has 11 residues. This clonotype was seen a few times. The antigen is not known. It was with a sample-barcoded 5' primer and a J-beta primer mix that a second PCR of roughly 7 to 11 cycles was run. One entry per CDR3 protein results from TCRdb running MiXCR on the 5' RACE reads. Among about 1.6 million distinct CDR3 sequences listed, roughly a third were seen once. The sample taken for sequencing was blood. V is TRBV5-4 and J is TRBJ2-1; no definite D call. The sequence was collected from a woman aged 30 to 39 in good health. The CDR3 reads CASSSNYEQFF. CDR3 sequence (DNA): TGTGCCAGCAGCTCCAATTATGAGCAGTTCTTC.